Sequencing of this T cell receptor (beta chain) was carried out in a study of blood T cell repertoires in COVID-19. Study as a whole: Acute-phase and convalescent COVID-19 samples originated in the United States, Italy and Spain.

This CDR3 has 12 residues. V lost 6 bases and J lost 6; bases outside the gene matches: 3. This clone was counted between two and nine times. The assay was immunoSEQ multiplex PCR, and TCRdb's table has in-frame clones only and misses some. The data show a few hundred thousand clones, with about nine tenths seen just once and more than 0.85% held by the top ten. Participants were aged roughly 18 to 100 years from about 25 US areas. A PCR-confirmed or clinician-diagnosed COVID-19 case had contacted exposed participants within 2 weeks of entry. The source is a woman aged 40 to 49 who had been exposed to COVID-19. This sequence joins TRBV12-3 or TRBV12-4 and TRBJ2-7, with 9 bases matching TRBD2. Sequenced sample: PBMCs or T cells enriched from blood (not recorded which). CDR3 protein: CASSQTSGEQYF. The CDR3 DNA reads TGTGCCAGCAGCCAGACTAGCGGCGAGCAGTACTTC.